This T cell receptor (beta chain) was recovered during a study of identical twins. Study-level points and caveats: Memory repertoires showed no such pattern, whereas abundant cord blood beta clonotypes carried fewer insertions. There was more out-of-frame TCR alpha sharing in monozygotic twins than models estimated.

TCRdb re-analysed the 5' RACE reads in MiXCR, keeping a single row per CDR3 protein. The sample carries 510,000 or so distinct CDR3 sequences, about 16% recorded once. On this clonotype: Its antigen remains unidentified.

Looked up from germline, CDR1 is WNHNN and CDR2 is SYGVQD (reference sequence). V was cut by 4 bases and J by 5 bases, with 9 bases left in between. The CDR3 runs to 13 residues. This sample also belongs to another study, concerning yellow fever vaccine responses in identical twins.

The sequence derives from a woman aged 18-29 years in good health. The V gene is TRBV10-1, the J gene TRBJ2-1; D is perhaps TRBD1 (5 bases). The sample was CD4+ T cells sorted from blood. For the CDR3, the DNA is TGCGCCAGCAGTGGACAGAGGAACAATGAGCAGTTCTTC. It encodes CASSGQRNNEQFF.